A single TCR beta chain is shown here with its context. This clonotype came up many times. Its antigen specificity is not known. Per-nucleotide qualities are absent, and no much larger clonotype sits a single base away. This record comes from a study of T cells in Graves' hyperthyroidism and ophthalmopathy (dated by TCRdb to the late 2010s). General notes on the study: Peripheral blood samples were taken at initial diagnosis, before any treatment was given. In several Graves' hyperthyroidism patients, the study also compared T-cell repertoires from thyroid tissue with T-cell repertoires from blood. The approximately 100 discovery patients were randomly split 7:3 into training and test sets. The paper reports TCR Vbeta CDR3 sequencing of 135 peripheral blood samples: under 45 ophthalmopathy, under 80 hyperthyroidism and roughly 17 progressor patients. A discovery cohort of around 98 patients, approximately 45 with Graves' ophthalmopathy and more than 55 with stable Graves' hyperthyroidism, was used to find distinguishing TCR V-J signatures. Whether ophthalmopathy could be predicted prospectively was tested in an independent validation cohort made up of under 20 hyperthyroidism patients plus 17 patients who later progressed to ophthalmopathy. After blood sampling, hyperthyroidism patients were treated with methimazole at a starting dose of 30 mg daily, and ophthalmopathy patients were treated with high-dose intravenous methylprednisolone.

TCR beta CDR3 regions were amplified from RNA transcripts. The first round of RT-PCR for the TCR CDR3 was performed with the HTBI primer set and the Qiagen OneStep RT-PCR kit. Libraries were constructed in a second round of multiplex PCR, after which size selection and purification were performed. Paired-end sequencing of the libraries was performed with 100 bp reads on an Illumina HiSeq2000. The original pipeline was this. SOAPnuke was used to process the raw data, throwing out any read that contained adapters or uncalled bases, had a mean Phred below 15, or lacked an exact constant-primer or identifier match. High-quality paired reads were merged using COPE v1.2.5, and each unique nucleotide sequence was defined as a clonotype. Clonotypes were aligned to IMGT TRBV, TRBD and TRBJ reference segments using MiTCR v1.1. The analysis was restricted to V-J combinations with a frequency above 0.0001, which together covered over 99% of the repertoires. The TCS score was defined as the ratio of F50 (clonal expansion) to E x V (chaos), calculated using BLOSUM62-based TCRdist between CDR3 peptides within each V-J. Welch's t-statistics and random forest reduced roughly 530 V-J features to some 14, which were used in a naive Bayes classifier (R e1071). Using fastp trimming at Q25 and MiXCR clonotype assembly, TCRdb reanalyzed the public sequencing data and kept in-frame beta chains. Entries are consolidated by CDR3 protein sequence, retaining the most common genes and DNA. The V and J calls and clone size are TCRdb's, not the authors'. This sample is represented by under 300,000 distinct CDR3 sequences; over 20% of them were singletons. 50% to 75% of the sample goes to the ten largest clones.

The germline V gene provides CDR1 MGHRA and CDR2 YSYEKL. Between the V and J ends, shortened by 0 bases and 6 bases respectively, the junction contains 9 bases. The CDR3 runs 14 residues from the cysteine to the phenylalanine. Only the CDR3 portion is preserved as DNA: 42 bases, with reading frame beginning at the first base. In the ophthalmopathy patients, disease was moderately to severely active, with a Clinical Activity Score of 3 or more, a NOSPECS grade of 4 or more, and a duration of less than 3 months. Exclusion was applied to patients with uncontrolled infections, other autoimmune diseases, pregnancy or lactation. Diagnoses were established on the basis of clinical symptoms, serum thyroxine and TRAb, thyroid ultrasound, and orbital computed tomography. Ficoll-Paque density gradient centrifugation was used to isolate PBMCs from 10 ml of fresh peripheral blood. Total RNA was extracted using Trizol reagent, and RNA quality was assessed on an Agilent 2100 Bioanalyzer.

Paper-wide results and their limitations: Sample size was not statistically predetermined, and investigators were not blinded to group allocation. In validation, progression to ophthalmopathy was predicted by the model with about 70% sensitivity and approximately 78% specificity, a median of around 5.9 months before onset. In cross-validation, a model built on a 13 V-J signature told ophthalmopathy apart from stable hyperthyroidism with 87.88% sensitivity and around 84% specificity, and in testing the same model reached 80%/75%. Blood samples also contained most of the expanded thyroid clonotypes (frequency above 0.001), which suggests that blood repertoires may reflect thyroid immune responses.

Here the chain combines TRBV4-1 and TRBJ2-1; TRBD2 is a possible D gene, resting on 6 matching bases. The receptor's source is a man aged 25-45 years with Graves' ophthalmopathy. Sequencing input: blood. The CDR3 corresponds to CASSQEGTRNEQFF. The DNA is TGCGCCAGCAGCCAAGAGGGGACTCGCAATGAGCAGTTCTTC.